This entry concerns a single T cell receptor (beta chain). As yet, its antigen is unknown. The CDR3 loop spans 13 amino acids. Germline loops: CDR1 ENHRY, CDR2 SYGVKD. Nested PCRs (16 and 9 cycles, two total) were applied to TCRalpha and TCRbeta cDNA. One entry per CDR3 protein, without DNA, is what TCRdb gives after re-calling the 5' RACE reads. The repertoire table contains around 380,000 distinct CDR3 sequences. This sample was taken from a study of monozygotic twins with inflammatory bowel disease. Study-wide findings and caveats: Patients received differing immunosuppressive treatments, which may have added variability to their repertoires.

The rearrangement links TRBV10-3 to TRBJ2-1; TCRdb outputs TRBD1, but without DNA this stays unchecked. Sequenced material: blood. The TCR comes from a human donor with ulcerative colitis or Crohn's disease, or a healthy co-twin of an affected twin (not recorded which). This chain's CDR3 is CAISRTEYNEQFF.